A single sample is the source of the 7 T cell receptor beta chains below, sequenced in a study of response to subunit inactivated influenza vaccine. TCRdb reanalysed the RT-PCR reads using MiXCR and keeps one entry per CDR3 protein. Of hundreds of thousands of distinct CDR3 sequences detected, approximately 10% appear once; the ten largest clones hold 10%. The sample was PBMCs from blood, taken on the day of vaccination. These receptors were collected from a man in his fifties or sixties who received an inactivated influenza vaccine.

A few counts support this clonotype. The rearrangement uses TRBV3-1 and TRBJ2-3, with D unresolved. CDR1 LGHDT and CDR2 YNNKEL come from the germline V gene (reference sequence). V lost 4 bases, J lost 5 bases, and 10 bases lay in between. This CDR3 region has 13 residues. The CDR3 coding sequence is TGTGCCAGCAGCCCGATAGTGGGAGATACGCAGTATTTT. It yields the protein CASSPIVGDTQYF.

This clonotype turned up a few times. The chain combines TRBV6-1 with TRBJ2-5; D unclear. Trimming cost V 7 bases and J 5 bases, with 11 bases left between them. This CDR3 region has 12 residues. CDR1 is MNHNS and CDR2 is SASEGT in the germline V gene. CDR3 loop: CASTRSGETQYF. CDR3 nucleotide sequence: TGTGCCAGCACGCGATCTGGGGAGACCCAGTACTTC.

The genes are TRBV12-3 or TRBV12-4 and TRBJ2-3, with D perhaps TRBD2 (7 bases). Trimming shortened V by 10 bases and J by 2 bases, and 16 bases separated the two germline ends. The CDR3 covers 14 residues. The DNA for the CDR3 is TGTGCCACCGCGAGGGGGGGGGCCACAGATACGCAGTATTTT. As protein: CATARGGATDTQYF.

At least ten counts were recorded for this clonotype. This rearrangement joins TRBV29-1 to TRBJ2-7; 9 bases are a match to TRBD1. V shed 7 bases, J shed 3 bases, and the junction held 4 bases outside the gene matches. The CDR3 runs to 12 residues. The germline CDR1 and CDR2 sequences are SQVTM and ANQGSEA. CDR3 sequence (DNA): TGCAGCGCCGGGACAGGGTTCTACGAGCAGTACTTC. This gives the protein CSAGTGFYEQYF.

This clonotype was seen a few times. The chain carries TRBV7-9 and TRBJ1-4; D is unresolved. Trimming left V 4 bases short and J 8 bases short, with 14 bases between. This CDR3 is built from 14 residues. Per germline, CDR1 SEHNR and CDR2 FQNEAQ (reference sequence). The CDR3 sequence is CASSSRTSEEKLFF. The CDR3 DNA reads TGTGCCAGCAGCTCCCGGACGAGTGAGGAAAAACTGTTTTTT.

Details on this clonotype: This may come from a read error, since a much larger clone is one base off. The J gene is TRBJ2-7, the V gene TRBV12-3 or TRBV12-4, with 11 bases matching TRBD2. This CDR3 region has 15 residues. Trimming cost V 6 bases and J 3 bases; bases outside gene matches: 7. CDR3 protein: CASRPGTSGYYEQYF. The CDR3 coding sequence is TGTGCCAGCAGACCCGGGACTAGCGGTTACTACGAGCAGTACTTC.

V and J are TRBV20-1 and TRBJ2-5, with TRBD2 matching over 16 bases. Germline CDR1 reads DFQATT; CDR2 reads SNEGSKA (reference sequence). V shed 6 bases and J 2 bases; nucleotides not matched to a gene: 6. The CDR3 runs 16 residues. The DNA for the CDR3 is TGCAGTGCAACGGGACTAGCGGGAGGGGGTCAAGAGACCCAGTACTTC. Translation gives CSATGLAGGGQETQYF.